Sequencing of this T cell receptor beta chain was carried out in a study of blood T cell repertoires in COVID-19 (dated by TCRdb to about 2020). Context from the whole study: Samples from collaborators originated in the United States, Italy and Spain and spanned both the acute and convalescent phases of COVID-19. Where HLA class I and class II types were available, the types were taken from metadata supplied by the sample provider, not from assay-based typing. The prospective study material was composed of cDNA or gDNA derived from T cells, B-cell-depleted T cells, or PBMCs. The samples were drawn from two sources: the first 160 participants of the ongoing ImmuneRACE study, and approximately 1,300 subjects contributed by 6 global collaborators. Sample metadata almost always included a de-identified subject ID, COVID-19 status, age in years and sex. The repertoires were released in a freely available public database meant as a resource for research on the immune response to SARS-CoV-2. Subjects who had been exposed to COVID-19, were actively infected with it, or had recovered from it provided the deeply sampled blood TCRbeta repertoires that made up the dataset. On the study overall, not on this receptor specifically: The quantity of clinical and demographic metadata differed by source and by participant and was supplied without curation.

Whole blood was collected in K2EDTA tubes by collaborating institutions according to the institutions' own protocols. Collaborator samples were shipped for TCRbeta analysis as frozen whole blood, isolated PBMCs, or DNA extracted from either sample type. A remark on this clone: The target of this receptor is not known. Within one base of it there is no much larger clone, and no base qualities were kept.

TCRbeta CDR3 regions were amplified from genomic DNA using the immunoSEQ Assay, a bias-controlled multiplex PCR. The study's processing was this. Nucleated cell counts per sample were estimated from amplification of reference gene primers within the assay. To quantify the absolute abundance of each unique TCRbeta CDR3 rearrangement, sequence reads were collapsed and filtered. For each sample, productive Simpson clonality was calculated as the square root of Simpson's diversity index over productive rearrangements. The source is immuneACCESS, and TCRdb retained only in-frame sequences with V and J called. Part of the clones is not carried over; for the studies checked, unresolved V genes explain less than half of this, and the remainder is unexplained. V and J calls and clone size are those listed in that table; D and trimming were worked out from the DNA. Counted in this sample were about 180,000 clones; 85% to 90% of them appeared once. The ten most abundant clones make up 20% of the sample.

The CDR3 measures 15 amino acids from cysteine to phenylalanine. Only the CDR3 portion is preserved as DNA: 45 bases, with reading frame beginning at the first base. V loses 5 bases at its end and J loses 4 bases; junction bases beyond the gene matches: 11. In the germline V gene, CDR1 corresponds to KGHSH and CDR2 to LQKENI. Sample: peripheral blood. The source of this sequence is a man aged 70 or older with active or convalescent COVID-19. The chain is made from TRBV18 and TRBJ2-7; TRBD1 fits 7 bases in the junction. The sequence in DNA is TGTGCCAGCTCAGTTTTGACAGGGAGTTCGTACGAGCAGTACTTC. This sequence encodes CASSVLTGSSYEQYF.